The rows below give T cell receptor beta chains drawn from one sample of a study of T cell repertoires in cytomegalovirus infection. One entry per CDR3 protein, called by TCRdb with MiXCR from the reads. The profile shows 480,000 or so distinct CDR3 sequences, around 11% of them singletons. Input material: PBMCs. Source of these receptors: a human donor in good health (CMV status not recorded). Some clones in this sample may be carry-over from other donors' samples. CDR3s include the opening cysteine and the closing phenylalanine or tryptophan. The D gene is left open where the match is weak. Rows give clone size only sometimes, using once, few, many, or a class for an expanded clone.

>.|TRBV12-3/TRBV12-4|TRBJ2-3|TRBD2
CASSFSGRAQVTDTQYF
TGTGCCAGCAGTTTCTCCGGGAGGGCCCAGGTGACAGATACGCAGTATTTT
>.|TRBV4-2|TRBJ2-2|TRBD2
CASSQDLAGGPGGELFF
TGTGCCAGCAGCCAAGATCTGGCGGGAGGGCCCGGCGGGGAGCTGTTTTTT
>many|TRBV6-2/TRBV6-3|TRBJ2-2|.
CASRQVSGELFF
TGTGCCAGCAGACAGGTCTCCGGGGAGCTGTTTTTT
>few|TRBV5-1|TRBJ1-2|.
CASSSSTRNYGYTF
TGCGCCAGCAGCTCCTCGACAAGGAACTATGGCTACACCTTC
>many|TRBV6-1|TRBJ2-7|.
CASSRGQQSYEQYF
TGTGCCAGCAGCAGGGGTCAACAATCCTACGAGCAGTACTTC
>many|TRBV7-9|TRBJ2-1|TRBD2
CASSQLTYSGDSYNEQFF
TGTGCCAGCAGCCAACTGACGTATAGCGGGGACTCCTACAATGAGCAGTTCTTC
>many|TRBV12-3/TRBV12-4|TRBJ1-6|TRBD1
CASSLGQGETPLHF
TGTGCCAGCAGTCTGGGACAGGGAGAAACACCCCTCCACTTT
>few|TRBV20-1|TRBJ1-1|.
CSARDVEVNTEAFF
TGCAGTGCTAGAGATGTGGAGGTGAACACTGAAGCTTTCTTT
>many|TRBV27|TRBJ2-1|TRBD1
CASRTGTGNPNEQFF
TGTGCCAGCAGGACCGGGACAGGGAATCCCAATGAGCAGTTCTTC
>few|TRBV30|TRBJ2-2|.
CAWSVPLGGNTGELFF
TGTGCCTGGAGTGTACCCCTAGGGGGGAACACCGGGGAGCTGTTTTTT
>.|TRBV5-1|TRBJ2-7|TRBD1
CASSVGTGYEQYF
TGCGCCAGCAGCGTGGGGACAGGGTACGAGCAGTACTTC
>many|TRBV27|TRBJ1-1|TRBD1
CASRGQMSGNTEAFF
TGTGCCAGCAGGGGACAGATGAGCGGGAACACTGAAGCTTTCTTT
>many|TRBV27|TRBJ1-5|.
CASSLSGGNQPQHF
TGTGCCAGCAGTTTATCAGGGGGTAATCAGCCCCAGCATTTT
>many|TRBV20-1|TRBJ2-3|.
CSAPSRTLSTDTQYF
TGCAGTGCTCCGAGTAGGACACTCAGCACAGATACGCAGTATTTT
>many|TRBV7-2|TRBJ2-7|.
CASTTRGAIEQYF
TGTGCCAGCACTACGAGAGGGGCGATCGAGCAGTACTTC
>few|TRBV9|TRBJ2-3|TRBD2
CASGRLAEISTDTQYF
TGTGCCAGCGGACGACTAGCGGAAATCAGCACAGATACGCAGTATTTT
>few|TRBV25-1|TRBJ2-3|.
CASSERGRGDTQYF
TGTGCCAGCAGTGAACGGGGTCGGGGAGATACGCAGTATTTT
>many|TRBV7-9|TRBJ2-1|TRBD2
CASSVGTSGIEQFF
TGTGCCAGCAGCGTCGGGACTAGCGGGATTGAGCAGTTCTTC
>.|TRBV20-1|TRBJ1-1|.
CSARKRGLMNTEAFF
TGCAGTGCTAGAAAAAGGGGCCTCATGAACACTGAAGCTTTCTTT
>.|TRBV29-1|TRBJ2-1|TRBD2
CSVGLRLADYNEQFF
TGCAGCGTTGGACTCCGTCTAGCGGACTACAATGAGCAGTTCTTC
>few|TRBV7-9|TRBJ2-2|.
CASSLESGGTGELFF
TGTGCCAGCAGCTTAGAGTCAGGCGGAACCGGGGAGCTGTTTTTT
>few|TRBV30|TRBJ2-7|TRBD2
CAWRELSGDDSYEQYF
TGTGCCTGGAGAGAACTGAGCGGGGACGACTCCTACGAGCAGTACTTC
>many|TRBV6-1|TRBJ2-3|TRBD2
CASGAGGPLTDTQYF
TGTGCCAGCGGAGCGGGAGGTCCCCTCACAGATACGCAGTATTTT
>few|TRBV19|TRBJ2-2|.
CASSIGLPRTGELFF
TGTGCCAGTAGTATAGGTCTCCCTCGAACCGGGGAGCTGTTTTTT
>many|TRBV7-3|TRBJ2-1|.
CASSRTTLENEQFF
TGTGCCAGCAGCCGGACCACTTTAGAAAATGAGCAGTTCTTC
>many|TRBV12-3/TRBV12-4|TRBJ1-4|.
CASRIGRGNEKLFF
TGTGCCAGCAGAATAGGTCGGGGAAATGAAAAACTGTTTTTT
>.|TRBV7-9|TRBJ2-5|.
CASSRGNREGETQYF
TGTGCCAGCAGTCGCGGGAACAGGGAGGGGGAGACCCAGTACTTC
>many|TRBV27|TRBJ2-2|TRBD1
CASSVGQGNTGELFF
TGTGCCAGCAGCGTTGGACAGGGTAACACCGGGGAGCTGTTTTTT
>.|TRBV29-1|TRBJ2-1|TRBD2
CSVGGLVTNEQFF
TGCAGCGTTGGTGGACTAGTAACGAATGAGCAGTTCTTC
>once|TRBV2|TRBJ2-7|.
CASSEGVSGYSYEQYF
TGTGCCAGCAGTGAAGGGGTTAGCGGCTATTCCTACGAGCAGTACTTC
>few|TRBV5-1|TRBJ2-3|TRBD1
CASSYWDRLSHDTQYF
TGCGCCAGCAGCTATTGGGACAGGTTATCCCACGATACGCAGTATTTT
>.|TRBV11-2|TRBJ2-7|TRBD2
CASSGSSGGKPYEQYF
TGTGCCAGCAGCGGATCTAGCGGGGGAAAACCCTACGAGCAGTACTTC
>many|TRBV18|TRBJ2-1|.
CASSPGVDNEQFF
TGTGCCAGCTCACCAGGGGTCGACAATGAGCAGTTCTTC
>many|TRBV11-2|TRBJ2-1|.
CASSLTGGDNEQFF
TGTGCCAGCAGCTTGACCGGGGGCGACAATGAGCAGTTCTTC
>many|TRBV4-2|TRBJ1-2|TRBD1
CASSQDFLTGGQIGGYTF
TGTGCCAGCAGCCAAGACTTCCTGACAGGGGGCCAAATCGGTGGCTACACCTTC
>many|TRBV20-1|TRBJ2-1|.
CSASPEYSYNEQFF
TGCAGTGCTAGTCCGGAGTACTCCTACAATGAGCAGTTCTTC
>.|TRBV4-1|TRBJ2-3|.
CASSDKRWGDTQYF
TGCGCCAGCAGCGACAAGAGATGGGGAGATACGCAGTATTTT
>many|TRBV7-2|TRBJ2-3|.
CASSLGGAWTDTQYF
TGTGCCAGCAGCTTGGGGGGGGCTTGGACAGATACGCAGTATTTT
>.|TRBV7-6|TRBJ1-1|.
CASSSPKGMNTEAFF
TGTGCCAGCAGCTCACCAAAAGGGATGAACACTGAAGCTTTCTTT
>.|TRBV13|TRBJ2-5|.
CASSRTGSETQYF
TGTGCCAGCAGCCGTACAGGGTCCGAGACCCAGTACTTC
>few|TRBV15|TRBJ2-5|TRBD2
CATSLTSGRIQYF
TGTGCCACCAGCTTGACTAGCGGGAGAATCCAGTACTTC
>.|TRBV24-1|TRBJ1-5|.
CATSDFGPQPQHF
TGTGCCACCAGTGATTTCGGCCCCCAGCCCCAGCATTTT
>many|TRBV12-3/TRBV12-4|TRBJ1-1|.
CASRHPSAIGENTEAFF
TGTGCCAGCAGGCACCCGAGTGCGATCGGGGAGAACACTGAAGCTTTCTTT
>many|TRBV25-1|TRBJ1-1|TRBD1
CASSSPGGAFF
TGTGCCAGCAGTAGCCCAGGGGGAGCTTTCTTT
>many|TRBV6-1|TRBJ2-3|.
CASNQGGATDTQYF
TGTGCCAGCAATCAAGGGGGAGCGACAGATACGCAGTATTTT
>.|TRBV20-1|TRBJ2-3|TRBD2
CSARPAGFTDTQYF
TGCAGTGCTAGACCAGCGGGGTTCACAGATACGCAGTATTTT
>many|TRBV12-3/TRBV12-4|TRBJ2-1|TRBD2
CASLGLAEYNEQFF
TGTGCCAGCCTTGGACTAGCGGAATACAATGAGCAGTTCTTC
>many|TRBV28|TRBJ1-5|.
CASSFRDYSNQPQHF
TGTGCCAGCAGTTTTCGGGATTATAGCAATCAGCCCCAGCATTTT
>many|TRBV20-1|TRBJ1-2|.
CSASPPGWLANYGYTF
TGCAGTGCTAGCCCCCCGGGATGGTTGGCCAACTATGGCTACACCTTC
>few|TRBV20-1|TRBJ2-1|.
CSARDGRTQGVHEQFF
TGCAGTGCTAGGGACGGAAGGACTCAAGGGGTCCATGAGCAGTTCTTC
>.|TRBV20-1|TRBJ2-7|.
CSAAPGLAGLEQYF
TGCAGTGCCGCCCCGGGTCTAGCTGGTCTCGAGCAGTACTTC
>many|TRBV7-2|TRBJ2-5|.
CASSSDRVARDPQYF
TGTGCCAGCAGCTCCGACAGAGTAGCAAGAGATCCCCAGTACTTC
>.|TRBV6-2/TRBV6-3|TRBJ1-1|.
CASSYSSGPEAFF
TGTGCCAGCAGTTACTCATCGGGACCTGAAGCTTTCTTT
>few|TRBV29-1|TRBJ2-7|.
CSVGRGNPSYEQYF
TGCAGCGTTGGAAGGGGGAACCCCTCCTACGAGCAGTACTTC
>.|TRBV19|TRBJ2-7|.
CASSTRARGYEQYF
TGTGCCAGTAGCACCAGGGCGAGGGGCTACGAGCAGTACTTC
>many|TRBV7-9|TRBJ2-5|.
CASSLVPGRDGTQYF
TGTGCCAGCAGCTTAGTCCCAGGCAGGGATGGGACCCAGTACTTC
>many|TRBV12-3/TRBV12-4|TRBJ2-5|.
CASSLRSRETQYF
TGTGCCAGCAGTTTAAGGTCAAGAGAGACCCAGTACTTC
>many|TRBV10-3|TRBJ2-2|.
CAISERQGGTGELFF
TGTGCCATCAGTGAGCGGCAGGGGGGGACCGGGGAGCTGTTTTTT
>.|TRBV4-1|TRBJ2-3|.
CARSQAGGSQYF
TGCGCCAGGAGCCAAGCCGGGGGATCGCAGTATTTT